The sequence of this T cell receptor (beta chain) was determined in a study of T-cell reconstitution after alpha-beta-depleted transplantation in children. The CDR3 has 16 residues. Germline V gives CDR1 SEHNR, CDR2 FQNEAQ (reference sequence). The ends lost 7 bases at V and 2 bases at J; junction bases unmatched: 14. For TCRbeta, the library was prepared with unique molecular identifiers. TCRdb used MiXCR to reprocess the PCR reads, holding one entry per CDR3 protein. The sample carries 490,000 or so distinct CDR3 sequences, around an eighth recorded once. This sequence joins TRBV7-9 and TRBJ2-7; 7 bases agree with TRBD2. The TCR originated in a human donor who donated a stem cell graft to a child with combined immunodeficiency. This sample comprised PBMCs from the stem cell graft donor, obtained from the stem cell graft. CDR3 DNA sequence: TGTGCCAGCAACCCAGGTGGCCTAGCGGCTACCTACGAGCAGTACTTC. It codes for CASNPGGLAATYEQYF.